A selection of T cell receptor beta chains follows, all from one sample in a study of Ad26.COV2.S vaccination and SARS-CoV-2 variants. TCRdb keeps only in-frame clones here, not all; method: immunoSEQ multiplex PCR. The sample lists about 87,000 clones; more than 70% were seen once. The specimen comprised peripheral blood, sampled after recovery from COVID-19. These receptors were obtained from a human donor who had recovered from COVID-19. The CDR3 runs from the conserved cysteine through the conserved F or W. The order of the fields is CDR3 DNA, CDR3 protein, clone size, V gene, CDR3 length, J gene, D gene. The D gene is left open where the match is weak. Clone size is given for some rows only: seen once, a few or many times, or a class if the clone is expanded.

cdr3_nt: TGTGCCAGCAGCGGCGGGACAGTTAGCAATCAGCCCCAGCATTTT
cdr3_aa: CASSGGTVSNQPQHF
clone_size: -
v_call: TRBV5-8
cdr3_length: 15
j_call: TRBJ1-5
d_call: TRBD1

cdr3_nt: TGCAGTGCTAGTTGGCAGGGAAGTCAAAACATTCAGTACTTC
cdr3_aa: CSASWQGSQNIQYF
clone_size: -
v_call: TRBV20-1
cdr3_length: 14
j_call: TRBJ2-4
d_call: -

cdr3_nt: TGTGCCAGCAGCTTCGGGGGAGGGGTCCAAGAGACCCAGTACTTC
cdr3_aa: CASSFGGGVQETQYF
clone_size: -
v_call: TRBV7-8
cdr3_length: 15
j_call: TRBJ2-5
d_call: TRBD2

cdr3_nt: TGTGCCAGCTCACGGGAGGGTCCCCAGGAGACCCAGTACTTC
cdr3_aa: CASSREGPQETQYF
clone_size: -
v_call: TRBV27
cdr3_length: 14
j_call: TRBJ2-5
d_call: TRBD2

cdr3_nt: TGTGCCAGCAGCTTAAGCCACCCTAATCAGCCCCAGCATTTT
cdr3_aa: CASSLSHPNQPQHF
clone_size: -
v_call: TRBV7-9
cdr3_length: 14
j_call: TRBJ1-5
d_call: -

cdr3_nt: TGTGCCAGCAGCTTAGGGGCAGGGAGCTCCTACGAGCAGTACTTC
cdr3_aa: CASSLGAGSSYEQYF
clone_size: -
v_call: TRBV7-7
cdr3_length: 15
j_call: TRBJ2-7
d_call: -

cdr3_nt: TGTGCCAGCAGCTTAGTTTCCCCCGGGATAGGCTATGGCTACACCTTC
cdr3_aa: CASSLVSPGIGYGYTF
clone_size: -
v_call: TRBV11-2
cdr3_length: 16
j_call: TRBJ1-2
d_call: -

cdr3_nt: TGTGCCAGCAGCGGACCTGAAACTAAGGGCGAGGCCCCTTGGTATGGCTACACCTTC
cdr3_aa: CASSGPETKGEAPWYGYTF
clone_size: -
v_call: TRBV3-1/TRBV3-2
cdr3_length: 19
j_call: TRBJ1-2
d_call: -

cdr3_nt: TGTGCCAGCAGCGTAGAAGAGACCCAGTACTTC
cdr3_aa: CASSVEETQYF
clone_size: -
v_call: TRBV9
cdr3_length: 11
j_call: TRBJ2-5
d_call: -

cdr3_nt: TGTGCCAGCAGACAAGAGGAATACGGAGAGCAGTTCTTC
cdr3_aa: CASRQEEYGEQFF
clone_size: -
v_call: TRBV27
cdr3_length: 13
j_call: TRBJ2-1
d_call: -

cdr3_nt: TGTGCCAGCAGTCCATCTCCAGTTCGTGAGCAGTACTTC
cdr3_aa: CASSPSPVREQYF
clone_size: -
v_call: TRBV27
cdr3_length: 13
j_call: TRBJ2-7
d_call: -

cdr3_nt: TGTGCCAGCAGCTTGCACAGGGGTAATGAGCAGTTCTTC
cdr3_aa: CASSLHRGNEQFF
clone_size: -
v_call: TRBV5-5
cdr3_length: 13
j_call: TRBJ2-1
d_call: TRBD1

cdr3_nt: TGTGCCAGCAGACCCGGACTAGCCGGCACAGATACGCAGTATTTT
cdr3_aa: CASRPGLAGTDTQYF
clone_size: -
v_call: TRBV9
cdr3_length: 15
j_call: TRBJ2-3
d_call: TRBD2

cdr3_nt: TGTGCCAGCAGTGGGTTCCGGGACAGGGGGCAAGAGACCCAGTACTTC
cdr3_aa: CASSGFRDRGQETQYF
clone_size: -
v_call: TRBV6-4
cdr3_length: 16
j_call: TRBJ2-5
d_call: TRBD1

cdr3_nt: TGTGCCAGCAGGGGGGTTGTGCCGGGAAGACGTGGAAACACCATATATTTT
cdr3_aa: CASRGVVPGRRGNTIYF
clone_size: few
v_call: TRBV2
cdr3_length: 17
j_call: TRBJ1-3
d_call: -

cdr3_nt: TGCGCCAGCAGTTGGTCAGGGCAGTCCTACAATGAGCAGTTCTTC
cdr3_aa: CASSWSGQSYNEQFF
clone_size: -
v_call: TRBV10-1
cdr3_length: 15
j_call: TRBJ2-1
d_call: -

cdr3_nt: TGTGCCAGCAGCCAATTACGGAGCTTCCAAGAGACCCAGTACTTC
cdr3_aa: CASSQLRSFQETQYF
clone_size: -
v_call: TRBV7-9
cdr3_length: 15
j_call: TRBJ2-5
d_call: -

cdr3_nt: TGTGCCAGCTCTCTGGGGGGGGACACTGAAGCTTTCTTT
cdr3_aa: CASSLGGDTEAFF
clone_size: few
v_call: TRBV18
cdr3_length: 13
j_call: TRBJ1-1
d_call: -

cdr3_nt: TGTGCCACCGTCACCGGGACCTATAACACTGAAGCTTTCTTT
cdr3_aa: CATVTGTYNTEAFF
clone_size: -
v_call: TRBV28
cdr3_length: 14
j_call: TRBJ1-1
d_call: -

cdr3_nt: TGTGCCAGCAGTTTCTCGGGAGGAGGGAAGGGTGAGCAGTTCTTC
cdr3_aa: CASSFSGGGKGEQFF
clone_size: -
v_call: TRBV6-2/TRBV6-3
cdr3_length: 15
j_call: TRBJ2-1
d_call: TRBD2

cdr3_nt: TGTGCCAGCAGCTTAGTGCGGGAGCCCTACGAGCAGTACTTC
cdr3_aa: CASSLVREPYEQYF
clone_size: -
v_call: TRBV7-2
cdr3_length: 14
j_call: TRBJ2-7
d_call: TRBD2

cdr3_nt: TGTGCCAGCTCACGGGGGACTAGCGGGAGTAGGAATGAGCAGTTCTTC
cdr3_aa: CASSRGTSGSRNEQFF
clone_size: few
v_call: TRBV18
cdr3_length: 16
j_call: TRBJ2-1
d_call: TRBD2

cdr3_nt: TGTGCCAGCAGCTCTTCCTTTGGTCGTGAGACCCAGTACTTC
cdr3_aa: CASSSSFGRETQYF
clone_size: -
v_call: TRBV11-2
cdr3_length: 14
j_call: TRBJ2-5
d_call: -

cdr3_nt: TGTGCCAGCAGCTTAGGGTCACGGAACAATGAGCAGTTCTTC
cdr3_aa: CASSLGSRNNEQFF
clone_size: -
v_call: TRBV7-9
cdr3_length: 14
j_call: TRBJ2-1
d_call: -

cdr3_nt: TGTGCCAGCAGTCCAAAGGGGCAGGGCGATCAGCCCCAGCATTTT
cdr3_aa: CASSPKGQGDQPQHF
clone_size: few
v_call: TRBV6-2/TRBV6-3
cdr3_length: 15
j_call: TRBJ1-5
d_call: -

cdr3_nt: TGTGCCAGCAGTTTATGGGGGTCTACTAATGAAAAACTGTTTTTT
cdr3_aa: CASSLWGSTNEKLFF
clone_size: -
v_call: TRBV28
cdr3_length: 15
j_call: TRBJ1-4
d_call: -

cdr3_nt: TGTGCCAGCAGCTCGATCCCGGGGGAGGCTGAAGCTTTCTTT
cdr3_aa: CASSSIPGEAEAFF
clone_size: -
v_call: TRBV7-2
cdr3_length: 14
j_call: TRBJ1-1
d_call: -

cdr3_nt: TGTGCCACCAGCAGGGGACTAGCGGGAACGTACGAGCAGTACTTC
cdr3_aa: CATSRGLAGTYEQYF
clone_size: -
v_call: TRBV15
cdr3_length: 15
j_call: TRBJ2-7
d_call: TRBD2

cdr3_nt: TGTGCCAGTGCCACAGGGTTCTGGCAGCCCCAGCATTTT
cdr3_aa: CASATGFWQPQHF
clone_size: few
v_call: TRBV19
cdr3_length: 13
j_call: TRBJ1-5
d_call: -

cdr3_nt: TGTGCCAGCAGTTTAGCACGGGGTCATGAGCAGTTCTTC
cdr3_aa: CASSLARGHEQFF
clone_size: -
v_call: TRBV12-3/TRBV12-4
cdr3_length: 13
j_call: TRBJ2-1
d_call: -

cdr3_nt: TGTGCCAGCAGAAAAACTTCCGGGCCGGGAAATTCACCCCTCCACTTT
cdr3_aa: CASRKTSGPGNSPLHF
clone_size: -
v_call: TRBV28
cdr3_length: 16
j_call: TRBJ1-6
d_call: -

cdr3_nt: TGTGCCAGCAGCTCGGGACAGGGGGTAGCAGGCTACACCTTC
cdr3_aa: CASSSGQGVAGYTF
clone_size: few
v_call: TRBV7-2
cdr3_length: 14
j_call: TRBJ1-2
d_call: TRBD1

cdr3_nt: TGCAGCGTTGAGCCCACAGGGGTAGGCGGCTACACCTTC
cdr3_aa: CSVEPTGVGGYTF
clone_size: -
v_call: TRBV29-1
cdr3_length: 13
j_call: TRBJ1-2
d_call: TRBD1